The 21 T cell receptor beta chains below all came from one sample that was sequenced in a study of metastatic and nonmetastatic thyroid tumors. All patients were untreated before thyroid surgery. TCRdb re-called the PCR reads with MiXCR. The profile shows roughly 71,000 clones, roughly 18% of them singletons. Sequenced sample: blood. All receptors come from a female donor with papillary thyroid cancer or a benign thyroid nodule (not recorded which). Some clones in this sample may be carry-over from other donors' samples.

In this sample, this clone turned up a few times. The V and J genes are TRBV6-2 or TRBV6-3 and TRBJ1-6; 10 nucleotides agree with TRBD1. CDR1 is MNHEY, CDR2 SVGEGT, per germline. The J segment lost 0 bases and the V segment lost 6 bases, leaving 8 bases of the junction unmatched. The CDR3 extends over 18 amino acids. Here the CDR3 reads CASSGRDRGNSYNSPLHF. The CDR3, as DNA: TGTGCCAGCAGCGGACGGGACAGGGGCAACTCCTATAATTCACCCCTCCACTTT.

This clone was detected ten times or more. Its ends do not fully match the called genes, so a read error is possible. The chain employs TRBV12-3 or TRBV12-4 and TRBJ2-4; TRBD1 matches 10 bases. This CDR3 has 14 residues. CDR3 coding DNA: TGTGCCGGCAGTCCAGGACAGGGGGAAAACATTCAGTACTTC. It specifies CAGSPGQGENIQYF.

This clone was counted many times. The chain recombines TRBV6-2 or TRBV6-3 with TRBJ2-3; 8 bases fit TRBD1. Germline V gene lookup returns CDR1 MNHEY and CDR2 SVGEGT. The length of the CDR3 is 14 residues. With 2 bases clipped from V and 6 bases from J, the junction kept 4 bases outside the gene matches. The CDR3 DNA reads TGTGCCAGCAGTTACGACAGGGGTGGCGATACGCAGTATTTT. Translated: CASSYDRGGDTQYF.

This clone was counted at least ten times. The V gene is TRBV2, the J gene TRBJ2-4, with D unresolved. The CDR3 extends over 14 amino acids. Germline CDR1 is SNHLY and CDR2 is FYNNEI. V was cut by 4 bases and J by 1 base, with 8 bases left in between. For the CDR3, the DNA is TGTGCCAGCAGTGTCGGAGCGGCCAAAAACATTCAGTACTTC. Translation: CASSVGAAKNIQYF.

In this sample, this clone turned up a few times. V and J are TRBV24-1 and TRBJ2-7; D could derive from TRBD1 or TRBD2 (5 bases each). Germline V gene sequence: CDR1 KGHDR, CDR2 SFDVKD. The CDR3 is made up of 14 amino acids. Trimming cost V 2 bases and J 8 bases, with 15 bases left between them. CDR3 protein: CATSDSGRGGKQYF. The CDR3 nucleotides read TGTGCCACCAGTGATTCGGGACGGGGTGGGAAGCAGTACTTC.

This clone has a count of ten or more. V is TRBV15 and J is TRBJ2-7; 7 nucleotides align to TRBD2. The germline CDR1 and CDR2 sequences are LNHNV and YYDKDF (reference sequence). V trimming: 9 bases; J trimming: 7 bases; junction bases outside the gene matches: 12. This CDR3 is built from 13 residues. The CDR3 sequence is CATQLAPNLEQYF. CDR3 nucleotides: TGTGCCACTCAACTAGCGCCCAACCTGGAGCAGTACTTC.

This rearrangement joins TRBV5-4 to TRBJ2-2; the D is unclear. Trimming removed 4 bases at V and 4 bases at J, with 17 bases between. From germline, CDR1 is SGHNT and CDR2 YYREEE (reference sequence). This CDR3 is built from 16 residues. The CDR3 sequence is CASSRIGRRGTGELFF. Here the CDR3 DNA reads TGTGCCAGCAGCCGCATCGGGCGGCGCGGCACCGGGGAGCTGTTTTTT.

In this sample, this clone turned up a few times. DNA for the CDR3: TGCGCCAGCAGTGAGTCGGGGGGGCACTCCTACGAGCAGTACTTC. This translates into CASSESGGHSYEQYF. The gene calls are TRBV10-1 and TRBJ2-7; D is perhaps TRBD2 (7 bases). Deletions cut 0 bases from V and 0 bases from J, with 9 bases between. Germline assignment: CDR1 WNHNN and CDR2 SYGVQD (reference sequence). The CDR3 extends over 15 amino acids.

The sample holds a few counts of this clone. The rearrangement joins TRBV11-1 to TRBJ2-2; D remains unclear. The CDR3 has 14 residues. Germline V gives CDR1 SGHAT, CDR2 FQDESV (reference sequence). Trimming removed 0 bases at V and 7 bases at J, with 9 bases between. Here the CDR3 DNA reads TGTGCCAGCAGCTTAGCTCGAGAGTACGGGGAGCTGTTTTTT. Amino acid sequence: CASSLAREYGELFF. Supplemented by reference TRBV11-1 and TRBJ2-2, the full variable domain reads EAEVAQSPRYKITEKSQAVAFWCDPISGHATLYWYRQILGQGPELLVQFQDESVVDDSQLPKDRFSAERLKGVDSTLKIQPAELGDSAMYLCASSLAREYGELFFGEGSRLTVL.

V gene TRBV27 combines with J gene TRBJ1-2; 10 bases are a match to TRBD1. Losses at the gene ends were 5 bases for V and 5 bases for J; bases not matched to a gene: 8. The germline V gene has CDR1 MNHEY and CDR2 SMNVEV (reference sequence). This CDR3 region has 15 residues. CDR3 in amino acids: CASSLTGTGVYGYTF. CDR3 DNA: TGTGCCAGCAGTCTAACCGGGACAGGGGTTTATGGCTACACCTTC.

At least ten counts were recorded for this clone. This may be a read error, as it is one base from a much larger clone. The same CDR3 is also encoded by other DNA sequences in this sample. The chain recombines TRBV10-3 with TRBJ1-2; no reliable D call. The CDR3 has 14 amino acids. CDR1 is ENHRY, CDR2 SYGVKD, per germline. CDR3 DNA: TGTGCCATTAGTGAGTCTCAAGGGTACTATGGCTACACCTTC. Its translation: CAISESQGYYGYTF.

Remarks on this clone: One base away lies a much larger clone, so this may be a sequencing read error. The chain carries TRBV20-1 and TRBJ1-5; 7 bases fit TRBD1. Losses at the gene ends were 5 bases for V and 8 bases for J; bases not matched to a gene: 12. This CDR3 region has 14 residues. Germline-derived CDR1 and CDR2 are DFQATT and SNEGSKA (reference sequence). CDR3 amino acids: CSASRQGRNKPQHF. CDR3 nucleotide sequence: TGCAGTGCTTCCCGACAGGGTAGGAATAAGCCCCAGCATTTT.

This clone was seen a few times. V gene TRBV12-3 or TRBV12-4 combines with J gene TRBJ1-2, with D tentatively TRBD1 (5 bases). The CDR3 has 12 residues. Trimming stripped 4 bases from V and 6 bases from J, with 9 bases between. CDR3 loop: CASSSGLDGYTF. In nucleotides, the CDR3 is TGTGCCAGCAGTTCAGGGCTAGATGGCTACACCTTC.

This clone was counted ten times or more. This chain connects TRBV18 to TRBJ1-2; D is perhaps TRBD1 (6 bases). Germline V CDR1 and CDR2: KGHSH, LQKENI. The CDR3 is 15 residues long. Trimming left V 3 bases short and J 5 bases short, with 16 bases between. The DNA for the CDR3 is TGTGCCAGCTCACCGGGCACAGGGAAAGGTTATGGCTACACCTTC. Encoded protein: CASSPGTGKGYGYTF.

The table lists this clone with many counts. Distinct nucleotide sequences in the sample also encode this CDR3. CDR3 bases: TGCAGCGCGGGCAGGGGGACCTACAATGAGCAGTTCTTC. This translates into CSAGRGTYNEQFF. The V gene is TRBV29-1, the J gene TRBJ2-1; 7 bases align to TRBD1. Germline loops: CDR1 SQVTM, CDR2 ANQGSEA. The CDR3 loop spans 13 amino acids. V was clipped by 7 bases and J by 2 bases; unmatched bases: 5.

A remark on this clone: A single base separates this from a much larger clone, so it may be a read error. The same CDR3 arises from other DNA sequences in this sample as well. This chain joins TRBV5-6 and TRBJ1-2; 7 positions match TRBD1. V lost 4 bases, J lost 8 bases, and 11 bases stayed unmatched. Germline V gives CDR1 SGHDT, CDR2 YYEEEE. The CDR3 loop spans 14 amino acids. The CDR3 region has the DNA TGTGCCAGCAGCGAAACCGGGACAGCAGGAGGCTACACCTTC. It specifies CASSETGTAGGYTF.

This clone was seen ten or more times. The chain has TRBV24-1 and TRBJ1-2; possible D gene TRBD1, 6 bases. Germline CDR1 reads KGHDR; CDR2 reads SFDVKD. The CDR3 runs to 12 residues. V was shortened by 9 bases and J by 0 bases, with 7 bases between the two germline ends. CDR3 protein: CATRDTNYGYTF. CDR3 DNA: TGTGCCACCCGGGACACTAACTATGGCTACACCTTC.

J is TRBJ1-2 and V is TRBV20-1, with 8 positions matching TRBD1. The CDR3 consists of 13 residues. Trimming at V came to 0 bases and at J to 7 bases, leaving 4 bases not matched to a gene. Germline values: CDR1 DFQATT, CDR2 SNEGSKA (reference sequence). The CDR3: CSARDGQGIGYTF. CDR3 bases: TGCAGTGCTAGAGATGGACAGGGTATTGGCTACACCTTC.

This clone occurred a few times. V is TRBV27 and J is TRBJ1-1; no clear D gene. The CDR3 contains 13 residues. Germline-derived CDR1 and CDR2 are MNHEY and SMNVEV (reference sequence). Trimming removed 5 bases from V and 0 bases from J, with 7 bases in between. DNA of the CDR3: TGTGCCAGCAGTCTCATGATGAACACTGAAGCTTTCTTT. It is translated as CASSLMMNTEAFF.

In this sample, this clone turned up many times. Being one base from a much bigger clone, this may be a read error. The chain joins TRBV6-2 or TRBV6-3 to TRBJ1-3; D not resolved. The CDR3 has 14 amino acids. Per the germline V gene, CDR1 is MNHEY and CDR2 is SVGEGT. The CDR3 DNA sequence: TGTGCCGGCAGTTCCCACGGCTCTGGAAACACCATATATTTT. Protein product: CAGSSHGSGNTIYF.

At least ten counts were recorded for this clone. This sequence joins TRBV29-1 and TRBJ2-5, with 8 bases identical to TRBD1. The CDR3 runs 11 residues. Germline CDR1 and CDR2: SQVTM and ANQGSEA. V was clipped by 5 bases and J by 5 bases; unmatched bases: 1. The CDR3 loop is CSVRQGETQYF. The CDR3 DNA follows: TGCAGCGTTCGACAGGGGGAGACCCAGTACTTC.